The 10 T cell receptor beta chains listed next were all sequenced from one sample in a study of cytomegalovirus exposure and HLA in healthy donors. PCR involved 60 Vbeta and 13 Jbeta primers. Sequencing was performed with immunoSEQ multiplex PCR; in TCRdb, only in-frame clones are kept and a portion is missing. This table has fewer than 130,000 clones, around 79% appearing once. Sequencing input: PBMCs. The receptors shown here come from a woman in her 30s in good health and CMV-seronegative.

The chain links TRBV13 to TRBJ1-2; D is ambiguous. Deletions cut 5 bases from V and 0 bases from J, with 19 bases between. Germline V gene sequence: CDR1 PRHDT, CDR2 FYEKMQ (reference sequence). The CDR3 spans 17 residues. The CDR3 nucleotides read TGTGCCAGCAGCCACCGGTTTGATACAGCCTCTAACTATGGCTACACCTTC. It translates to CASSHRFDTASNYGYTF.

The gene calls are TRBV19 and TRBJ1-1, with TRBD1 matching over 8 bases. There are 15 residues in the CDR3. J gave up 0 bases and V 6 bases, and 6 bases lay outside the gene matches. CDR1 is LNHDA and CDR2 is SQIVND in the germline V gene (reference sequence). CDR3 residues: CASRAGTGLNTEAFF. The CDR3 region has the DNA TGTGCCAGTAGAGCCGGGACAGGACTGAACACTGAAGCTTTCTTT.

The CDR3 nucleotides read TGTGCCAGTCGCAGGGACAGGGGTGAAATAGGCACCTTC. It is translated as CASRRDRGEIGTF. The chain joins TRBV19 to TRBJ1-2, with 10 bases fitting TRBD1. CDR3 length: 13 amino acids. Germline CDR1 is LNHDA and CDR2 is SQIVND (reference sequence). The V and J ends lost 8 bases and 13 bases, in that order; junction bases with no gene match: 13. The full variable domain, completed using reference TRBV19 and TRBJ1-2, is DGGITQSPKYLFRKEGQNVTLSCEQNLNHDAMYWYRQDPGQGLRLIYYSQIVNDFQKGDIAEGYSVSREKKESFPLTVTSAQKNPTAFYLCASRRDRGEIGTFGSGTRLTVV.

The rearrangement uses TRBV4-2 and TRBJ2-7; 7 bases are a match to TRBD1. V trimming: 0 bases; J trimming: 3 bases; junction bases outside the gene matches: 5. The CDR3 totals 15 residues. CDR1 and CDR2 (germline): LGHNA, YNFKEQ. CDR3 coding DNA: TGTGCCAGCAGCCAAGATCCAAGGGGGCTCTACGAGCAGTACTTC. The encoded protein is CASSQDPRGLYEQYF.

This sequence joins TRBV6-1 and TRBJ2-3; the D gene is possibly TRBD1 (6 bases). CDR1 is MNHNS and CDR2 is SASEGT in the germline V gene. The CDR3 has 15 residues. V lost 5 bases and J 0 bases, leaving 12 bases between the germline ends. The CDR3 loop reads CASSPGQGSTDTQYF. The DNA of the CDR3 is TGTGCCAGCAGTCCGGGGCAGGGGAGCACAGATACGCAGTATTTT.

This chain uses TRBV4-1 with TRBJ2-7; 9 bases are shared with TRBD1. This CDR3 spans 15 amino acids. The V gene end was trimmed by 1 base and the J gene end by 4 bases; junction bases not matched to a gene: 5. Germline assignment: CDR1 MGHRA and CDR2 YSYEKL. DNA of the CDR3: TGCGCCAGCAGCCAAGCCCCGACAGGGGGGTACGAGCAGTACTTC. Its protein is CASSQAPTGGYEQYF.

The chain joins TRBV6-6 to TRBJ1-6; D gene ambiguous. Germline CDR1 is MNHNY and CDR2 is SVGAGI (reference sequence). There are 16 residues in the CDR3. Between the trimmed V and J ends, which lost 2 bases and 0 bases, there was a span of 8 bases. The DNA of the CDR3 is TGTGCCAGCAGTTACCTACCAAGCTCCTATAATTCACCCCTCCACTTT. This encodes CASSYLPSSYNSPLHF.

The gene calls are TRBV6-5 and TRBJ2-2; the D is unclear. The V gene lost 3 bases and the J gene lost 7 bases, with 9 bases spanning the gap. CDR1 is MNHEY, CDR2 SVGAGI, per germline. CDR3 length: 13 residues. CDR3 sequence: CASSYLPGGELFF. The CDR3 DNA follows: TGTGCCAGCAGTTATCTCCCCGGCGGGGAGCTGTTTTTT.

V and J are TRBV7-2 and TRBJ2-6; D may be TRBD2 (6 bases). The CDR3 runs 15 residues. Germline CDR1 SGHTA, CDR2 FQGNSA. V was cut by 5 bases and J by 3 bases, with 11 bases left in between. CDR3 coding DNA: TGTGCCAGCAGCGTACGGGGAGGTGGGGCCAACGTCCTGACTTTC. It specifies CASSVRGGGANVLTF.

The chain joins TRBV27 to TRBJ1-2; 8 nucleotides align to TRBD1. The CDR3 is 13 residues long. Trimming removed 8 bases from V and 6 bases from J; junction bases left unmatched: 8. The germline V gene has CDR1 MNHEY and CDR2 SMNVEV (reference sequence). For the CDR3, the DNA is TGTGCCAGCGGACTCTGGGGACAGGATGGCTACACCTTC. Residues: CASGLWGQDGYTF.